One and the same sample provided the 4 T cell receptor beta chains below, sequenced in a study of PD-1 blockade in classical Hodgkin lymphoma. Time point specified: cycle 4 day 1 (C4D1), after five to seven weeks of nivolumab. Every patient experienced relapse after autologous stem cell transplantation, and brentuximab vedotin exposure varied. Clones were read by immunoSEQ multiplex PCR, and TCRdb kept only the in-frame ones, dropping some. This sample yields some 100,000 clones, of which roughly 91% are seen a single time; less than 2% belongs to the top ten. The material was peripheral blood mononuclear cells (PBMCs), obtained before the fourth cycle of nivolumab. The receptor source for this set is a human donor with classical Hodgkin lymphoma.

The sample holds a few counts of this clone. The chain employs TRBV19 and TRBJ2-7; a weak D match, TRBD1 (6 bases). Germline-derived CDR1 and CDR2 are LNHDA and SQIVND (reference sequence). CDR3 length: 16 residues. Trimming stripped 5 bases from V and 5 bases from J, with 22 bases between. The CDR3 DNA reads TGTGCCAGTAGTCGCCGAACAAGGGACAAAAGCCACGAGCAGTACTTC. Encoded protein: CASSRRTRDKSHEQYF.

The sample holds one count of this clone. V usage is TRBV4-1 and J usage is TRBJ1-4, with D uncertain. Germline CDR1 reads MGHRA; CDR2 reads YSYEKL. The V and J ends lost 1 base and 6 bases respectively, with 12 bases between them. There are 15 residues in the CDR3. CDR3 region: CASSQVTGPYEKLFF. CDR3 nucleotides: TGCGCCAGCAGCCAAGTAACCGGGCCATATGAAAAACTGTTTTTT.

This clone was seen a single time. The chain employs TRBV29-1 and TRBJ1-3; no firm D call. The CDR3 has 11 amino acids. The germline V gene encodes CDR1 SQVTM and CDR2 ANQGSEA. V shed 5 bases and J shed 3 bases, with 5 bases lying between them. CDR3 DNA sequence: TGCAGCGTTCTCGTTGGAAACACCATATATTTT. This translates into CSVLVGNTIYF.

This rearrangement joins TRBV18 to TRBJ2-7; D not certain. V was pared by 0 bases and J by 6 bases, with 15 bases between. The CDR3 runs 15 residues. Per the germline V gene, CDR1 is KGHSH and CDR2 is LQKENI. The CDR3 nucleotides read TGTGCCAGCTCACCACCAGTTAATTCGGGCCGCGAGCAGTACTTC. Its protein is CASSPPVNSGREQYF.